Below, 17 T cell receptor beta chains from the same sample are listed, as sequenced in a study of blood T cell repertoires in COVID-19 (dated by TCRdb to the early 2020s). The library relied on the immunoSEQ multiplex PCR assay. Entries here come from immuneACCESS through TCRdb and include only in-frame sequences with V and J called. Some clones fail to appear in such tables; in the studies checked, an unresolved V gene covers under half of the shortfall, and the cause of the remainder is unknown. Across this sample there are about 200,000 clones, with around 87% seen only once. Together, the top ten hold approximately 6.2% of the sample. The sequenced material came from peripheral blood. The receptors shown here come from a man aged 60 to 75 who had recovered from COVID-19.

The V call is TRBV19, the J call TRBJ2-7; possible D gene TRBD2, 5 bases. V lost 8 bases and J lost 7, with 24 bases in between. The germline V gene encodes CDR1 LNHDA and CDR2 SQIVND (reference sequence). The CDR3 runs 15 residues. The CDR3 loop is CASHQGGRLSGEQYF. CDR3 in DNA: TGTGCCAGTCATCAAGGAGGCAGGCTTTCCGGGGAGCAGTACTTC.

V gene TRBV7-3 combines with J gene TRBJ2-3; the D gene is possibly TRBD2 (6 bases). CDR3 size: 14 residues. Germline-derived CDR1 and CDR2 are SGHTA and FQGTGA. Deletions cut 3 bases from V and 4 bases from J, with 11 bases between. The CDR3 here is CASSFNGGSDTQYF. The CDR3 DNA sequence: TGTGCCAGCAGCTTTAACGGGGGTTCAGATACGCAGTATTTT. Complete variable domain (other parts from reference TRBV7-3 and TRBJ2-3): GAGVSQTPSNKVTEKGKYVELRCDPISGHTALYWYRQSLGQGPEFLIYFQGTGAADDSGLPNDRFFAVRPEGSVSTLKIQRTERGDSAVYLCASSFNGGSDTQYFGPGTRLTVL.

This clone was seen a few times. CDR3 residues: CASSFSGELFF. The CDR3 bases are TGTGCCAGCAGTTTCTCCGGGGAGCTGTTTTTT. This chain uses TRBV27 with TRBJ2-2; D remains unclear. Deletions cut 3 bases from V and 6 bases from J, with 2 bases between. This CDR3 has 11 residues. The germline CDR1 and CDR2 sequences are MNHEY and SMNVEV (reference sequence).

The rearrangement links TRBV15 to TRBJ2-7; a weak D match, TRBD2 (5 bases). Germline V gene sequence: CDR1 LNHNV, CDR2 YYDKDF (reference sequence). The CDR3 contains 16 residues. Trimming cost V 6 bases and J 6 bases, with 24 bases left between them. The CDR3 region is CATRPRSGDSQLEQYF. The CDR3, as DNA: TGTGCCACCAGACCTAGATCCGGGGATTCTCAGCTCGAGCAGTACTTC.

This clone has just one count. CDR3 bases: TGTGCCAGCCTCCAGGGGGCGGCCCTCTCGAACACTGAAGCTTTCTTT. Protein sequence: CASLQGAALSNTEAFF. This sequence joins TRBV28 and TRBJ1-1; TRBD1 agrees at 8 bases. There are 16 residues in the CDR3. Trimming took 8 bases from V and 1 from J; bases not matched to a gene: 12. Germline CDR1 reads MDHEN; CDR2 reads SYDVKM. The variable domain in full, completed from reference TRBV28 and TRBJ1-1, reads DVKVTQSSRYLVKRTGEKVFLECVQDMDHENMFWYRQDPGLGLRLIYFSYDVKMKEKGDIPEGYSVSREKKERFSLILESASTNQTSMYLCASLQGAALSNTEAFFGQGTRLTVV.

The genes are TRBV19 and TRBJ2-1; D might be TRBD1 (6 bases). The CDR3 spans 15 residues. The germline V gene encodes CDR1 LNHDA and CDR2 SQIVND (reference sequence). V was shortened by 3 bases and J by 5 bases, with 14 bases between the two germline ends. The CDR3 is CASSINRDIHNEQFF. CDR3 bases: TGTGCCAGTAGTATTAATCGGGACATACACAATGAGCAGTTCTTC.

The rearrangement joins TRBV12-3 or TRBV12-4 to TRBJ2-5; unclear D gene. The V and J ends lost 2 bases and 5 bases respectively, with 9 bases between them. This CDR3 spans 13 amino acids. The CDR3: CASSLRVRETQYF. The CDR3 DNA is TGTGCCAGCAGTTTACGGGTTCGGGAGACCCAGTACTTC.

The chain employs TRBV28 and TRBJ2-3; D is perhaps TRBD2 (5 bases). Trimming removed 5 bases from V and 2 bases from J, with 14 bases in between. Germline CDR1 MDHEN, CDR2 SYDVKM. This CDR3 has 15 amino acids. CDR3 DNA sequence: TGTGCCAGCAGTATTCACACGAGGGCCACAGATACGCAGTATTTT. It specifies CASSIHTRATDTQYF.

This rearrangement joins TRBV15 to TRBJ2-3; 9 bases fit TRBD1. Looked up from germline, CDR1 is LNHNV and CDR2 is YYDKDF (reference sequence). The CDR3 has 18 residues. After removal of 3 bases from V and 3 bases from J, the junction contained 13 bases not matched to a gene. CDR3 in amino acids: CATSRGFSSGQGTDTQYF. The DNA of the CDR3 is TGTGCCACCAGCAGGGGATTTAGTTCGGGACAGGGTACAGATACGCAGTATTTT.

This chain links TRBV6-5 with TRBJ2-7; 9 nucleotides line up with TRBD2. Germline CDR1 is MNHEY and CDR2 is SVGAGI. The trim removed 6 bases at V and 2 bases at J, leaving 8 bases unmatched. The CDR3 covers 15 residues. The CDR3 is CASRVYLAGTYEQYF. CDR3 coding DNA: TGTGCCAGCAGGGTTTATCTAGCGGGAACCTACGAGCAGTACTTC.

The V and J genes are TRBV25-1 and TRBJ2-1; a weak D match, TRBD2 (5 bases). The V end lost 4 bases, the J end lost 4 bases, and 14 bases lay between the germline ends. Germline CDR1 reads MGHDK; CDR2 reads SYGVNS. The length of the CDR3 is 15 residues. The CDR3 bases are TGTGCCAGCAGTGCCGAGGGCGGAGCGTACAATGAGCAGTTCTTC. Encoded protein: CASSAEGGAYNEQFF.

This chain links TRBV7-3 with TRBJ2-7; 8 bases match TRBD1. The CDR3 loop spans 14 amino acids. CDR1 is SGHTA and CDR2 is FQGTGA in the germline V gene. J lost 4 bases, V lost 5 bases, and 7 bases had no gene match. Here the CDR3 DNA reads TGTGCCAGCAGCGAACAGGGGGAGCTTTACGAGCAGTACTTC. Encoded protein: CASSEQGELYEQYF.

The CDR3, as DNA: TGTGCCAGCAGCCAACGGCCAGCGGGAGGGAGCTCCTACAATGAGCAGTTCTTC. It encodes CASSQRPAGGSSYNEQFF. The chain has TRBV2 and TRBJ2-1, with TRBD2 identical over 10 bases. This CDR3 is built from 18 residues. Germline loops: CDR1 SNHLY, CDR2 FYNNEI. V was pared by 6 bases and J by 0 bases, with 11 bases of the junction left unmatched.

The chain uses TRBV5-1 and TRBJ2-7; TRBD1 agrees at 10 bases. The V gene's germline CDR1 is SGHRS and CDR2 YFSETQ. Trimming at V came to 0 bases and at J to 6 bases, leaving 9 bases not matched to a gene. CDR3 length: 16 amino acids. Here the CDR3 reads CASSLALGQGGGEQYF. For the CDR3, the DNA is TGCGCCAGCAGCTTGGCACTAGGACAGGGGGGTGGCGAGCAGTACTTC.

The chain couples TRBV28 to TRBJ2-3; 7 bases are a match to TRBD1. The CDR3 sequence is 15 residues long. V was pared by 5 bases and J by 3 bases, with 8 bases of the junction left unmatched. CDR1 MDHEN and CDR2 SYDVKM come from the germline V gene. The DNA for the CDR3 is TGTGCCAGCAGTCCCCTTACAGGGGCAACAGATACGCAGTATTTT. It translates to CASSPLTGATDTQYF.

The chain links TRBV9 to TRBJ2-7, with D unresolved. The CDR3 is 16 residues long. V was pared by 0 bases and J by 0 bases, with 13 bases between. Germline assignment: CDR1 SGDLS and CDR2 YYNGEE. This CDR3 is CASSVEAGTGSYEQYF. CDR3 in DNA: TGTGCCAGCAGCGTAGAGGCAGGCACTGGCTCCTACGAGCAGTACTTC.

The chain combines TRBV7-2 with TRBJ2-7; possibly TRBD1 for D (6 bases). V was pared by 5 bases and J by 2 bases, with 13 bases between. CDR1 and CDR2 (germline): SGHTA, FQGNSA. The CDR3 length is 14 residues. The CDR3: CASSVRQVTYEQYF. CDR3 coding DNA: TGTGCCAGCAGCGTCCGACAGGTTACCTACGAGCAGTACTTC.